The 32 T cell receptor beta chains below were found in one sample sequenced in a study of blood T cell repertoires in COVID-19 (dated by TCRdb to 2018 to 2021). Library creation used the immunoSEQ multiplex PCR assay. As stored in TCRdb, this immuneACCESS dataset retains in-frame rearrangements with V and J assigned. A fraction of the clones does not appear; measured against another copy, unresolved V genes explain less than half of the discrepancy, and the remainder lacks a known reason. A total of tens of thousands of clones appear in this sample, 70% to 90% of them only once. The ten largest clones add up to less than 12% of the sample. The sequencing input was peripheral blood. These receptors came from a man aged 55 to 70 in a cohort sampled during active COVID-19.

The chain links TRBV7-2 to TRBJ1-5, with D maybe TRBD1 (5 bases). There are 15 residues in the CDR3. Trimming took off 1 base at V and 1 base at J, with 8 bases between the two ends. Germline CDR1 and CDR2: SGHTA and FQGNSA. CDR3 loop: CASSLGGESNQPQHF. In DNA, the CDR3 is TGTGCCAGCAGCTTAGGGGGGGAAAGCAATCAGCCCCAGCATTTT.

DNA of the CDR3: TGTGCCAGCACCTTTACAGGGGCCCCCGGGCGTGGCTACACCTTC. Translated, it gives CASTFTGAPGRGYTF. The chain couples TRBV28 to TRBJ1-2, with 7 bases fitting TRBD1. The V segment lost 7 bases and the J segment 7 bases; nucleotides outside the gene matches: 15. The CDR3 contains 15 residues. The germline CDR1 and CDR2 sequences are MDHEN and SYDVKM.

This chain uses TRBV11-3 with TRBJ1-1, with D unresolved. From germline, CDR1 is SGHNT and CDR2 YENEEA. The CDR3 covers 14 residues. V lost 7 bases, J lost 6 bases, and 18 bases lay in between. CDR3 nucleotide sequence: TGTGCCAGCAAACCGCCGGGTGGTCCTGCTGAAGCTTTCTTT. Translation: CASKPPGGPAEAFF.

CDR3: CASSLKTGPGELFF. CDR3 sequence (DNA): TGTGCCAGCAGCTTAAAAACAGGGCCCGGGGAGCTGTTTTTT. The chain couples TRBV7-2 to TRBJ2-2; weak D call: TRBD1 (6 bases). The germline CDR1 and CDR2 sequences are SGHTA and FQGNSA. The V end was cut by 2 bases, the J end by 6 bases, with 10 bases between. The CDR3 runs 14 residues.

Only a few counts were recorded for this clone. The rearrangement links TRBV10-3 to TRBJ2-7, with a tentative D call TRBD2 (6 bases). Germline V gives CDR1 ENHRY, CDR2 SYGVKD. Trimming left V 0 bases short and J 6 bases short, with 12 bases between. The CDR3 totals 14 residues. CDR3 in amino acids: CAISESGREGEQYF. In DNA, the CDR3 is TGTGCCATCAGTGAGTCCGGGCGGGAAGGCGAGCAGTACTTC.

In this sample, this clone turned up a few times. The chain combines TRBV7-9 with TRBJ2-4, with 8 bases that match TRBD1. The CDR3 totals 14 residues. V lost 4 bases and J lost 5; bases outside the gene matches: 4. The V gene's germline CDR1 is SEHNR and CDR2 FQNEAQ (reference sequence). The CDR3 spells CASSSTGGQNIQYF. Written as DNA, the CDR3 is TGTGCCAGCAGCTCAACAGGGGGGCAAAACATTCAGTACTTC.

The chain uses TRBV6-2 or TRBV6-3 and TRBJ2-7; perhaps TRBD1 as D (5 bases). From germline, CDR1 is MNHEY and CDR2 SVGEGT. This CDR3 has 17 amino acids. The V end lost 0 bases, the J end lost 2 bases, and 17 bases lay between the germline ends. The CDR3 DNA is TGTGCCAGCAGTTACTCGAACAGGCGTACCCACACCTACGAGCAGTACTTC. This encodes CASSYSNRRTHTYEQYF.

A note on this clone: Other DNA sequences in the sample encode the same CDR3. The rearrangement joins TRBV27 to TRBJ1-2; D is perhaps TRBD1 (5 bases). The V gene lost 6 bases and the J gene lost 4 bases, with 12 bases spanning the gap. CDR1 and CDR2 (germline): MNHEY, SMNVEV (reference sequence). The CDR3 sequence is 13 residues long. In DNA form, the CDR3 reads TGTGCCAGCAGGGTCAGGGTTGGCTATGGCTACACCTTC. It encodes CASRVRVGYGYTF.

The rearrangement joins TRBV7-8 to TRBJ2-4; 7 bases map to TRBD1. This CDR3 is built from 14 residues. CDR1 SGHVS and CDR2 FQNEAQ come from the germline V gene. The junction had 7 bases not matched to a gene; V was cut back by 5 bases and J by 6 bases. The CDR3 sequence: CASSLDRAGNIQYF. CDR3 DNA: TGTGCCAGCAGCCTCGACAGGGCCGGAAACATTCAGTACTTC.

The rearrangement joins TRBV4-3 to TRBJ2-7, with D hard to call. The CDR3 runs 15 residues. The germline V gene encodes CDR1 LGHNA and CDR2 YSLEER. V was clipped by 0 bases and J by 6 bases, with 15 bases between them. In DNA, the CDR3 is TGCGCCAGCAGCCAAGATATTTGGCCCGAGCGCGAGCAGTACTTC. Its protein product is CASSQDIWPEREQYF.

This chain links TRBV10-2 with TRBJ1-1; no clear D gene. The germline V and J ends were trimmed by 6 bases and 4 bases, with 15 bases remaining between them. CDR1 and CDR2 (germline): WSHSY, SAAADI. The CDR3 is 14 amino acids. The CDR3 reads CASSDTASGTEAFF. DNA for the CDR3: TGCGCCAGCAGCGATACGGCTAGCGGCACTGAAGCTTTCTTT.

With regard to this clone: The limits of the CDR3 on the DNA are not certain, so only TCRdb's listed CDR3 is given. This chain joins TRBV28 and TRBJ2-1; no check of the table's D call, TRBD1, against the DNA was made. The germline V gene has CDR1 MDHEN and CDR2 SYDVKM. The CDR3 has 13 amino acids, counting both end residues. CDR3 loop: CASSFLFGQGTFF.

J is TRBJ2-3 and V is TRBV29-1, with 8 bases matching TRBD1. The length of the CDR3 is 13 residues. After removal of 5 bases from V and 6 bases from J, the junction contained 7 bases not matched to a gene. The germline V gene has CDR1 SQVTM and CDR2 ANQGSEA. CDR3 in DNA: TGCAGCGTTAGGACAGGGACGATGGATACGCAGTATTTT. Residues: CSVRTGTMDTQYF.

V is TRBV5-1 and J is TRBJ1-2; the match to TRBD1 covers 10 bases. V shed 0 bases, J shed 3 bases, and the junction held 5 bases outside the gene matches. Germline CDR1 and CDR2: SGHRS and YFSETQ. CDR3 length equals 16 residues. The DNA of the CDR3 is TGCGCCAGCAGCTTGGCCGCGGGACAGGGGCACTATGGCTACACCTTC. Protein sequence: CASSLAAGQGHYGYTF.

J is TRBJ2-1 and V is TRBV27; possible D gene TRBD1, 5 bases. Trimming took off 10 bases at V and 7 bases at J, with 17 bases between the two ends. Germline V gene lookup returns CDR1 MNHEY and CDR2 SMNVEV (reference sequence). CDR3 length: 13 residues. CDR3 nucleotide sequence: TGTGCCACTGATCCCCGGAAGGGGAATGAGCAGTTCTTC. This codes for CATDPRKGNEQFF.

This chain connects TRBV19 to TRBJ2-2, with 9 bases lining up with TRBD1. J was trimmed by 4 bases and V by 8 bases; bases with no gene match: 2. This CDR3 has 13 residues. The germline V gene encodes CDR1 LNHDA and CDR2 SQIVND (reference sequence). The CDR3 DNA is TGTGCCAGTTCGGACAGGGGCACCGGGGAGCTGTTTTTT. Amino acids: CASSDRGTGELFF.

The V and J genes are TRBV28 and TRBJ2-7; 10 nucleotides line up with TRBD2. Germline values: CDR1 MDHEN, CDR2 SYDVKM. V lost 2 bases and J lost 2; bases outside the gene matches: 12. This CDR3 is 18 amino acids long. CDR3 DNA sequence: TGTGCCAGCAGTTTAGCTAGCGGGGGCTCCTTTACTACCTACGAGCAGTACTTC. Its translation: CASSLASGGSFTTYEQYF.

The V and J genes are TRBV6-6 and TRBJ2-2, with unresolved D. Germline-derived CDR1 and CDR2 are MNHNY and SVGAGI (reference sequence). Trimming stripped 5 bases from V and 5 bases from J, with 6 bases between. The CDR3 spans 12 residues. The CDR3 DNA reads as TGTGCCAGCAGTCCGAGGACCGGGGAGCTGTTTTTT. It is translated as CASSPRTGELFF.

V gene TRBV6-5 combines with J gene TRBJ1-5; D unresolved. The CDR3 contains 15 residues. The germline V and J ends were trimmed by 7 bases and 6 bases, with 19 bases remaining between them. Germline V gene lookup returns CDR1 MNHEY and CDR2 SVGAGI. Here the CDR3 reads CASTPQAEVPQPQHF. CDR3 in DNA: TGTGCCAGCACCCCTCAGGCGGAGGTCCCTCAGCCCCAGCATTTT.

The rearrangement uses TRBV27 and TRBJ2-7; the match to TRBD1 covers 7 bases. V lost 10 bases to trimming and J lost 3 bases; unmatched junction nucleotides: 9. CDR1 is MNHEY, CDR2 SMNVEV, per germline (reference sequence). CDR3 length: 13 residues. CDR3 amino acids: CAISRGPLYEQYF. CDR3 sequence (DNA): TGTGCCATCTCAAGGGGGCCTCTCTACGAGCAGTACTTC.

This chain joins TRBV6-7 and TRBJ1-2, with D possibly TRBD1 on 6 matching bases. TRBV6-7 is treated as an ORF (open reading frame) with a function not yet certain. Trimming took 11 bases from V and 4 from J, leaving 32 bases between them. This CDR3 has 18 amino acids. The CDR3 region is CAPQTTTGIKTTVYGYTF. The DNA for the CDR3 is TGTGCCCCCCAAACAACGACAGGTATCAAAACAACAGTCTATGGCTACACCTTC.

The rearrangement uses TRBV30 and TRBJ1-5; possible D gene TRBD1, 6 bases. V lost 5 bases to trimming and J lost 1 base, with 15 bases between them. In germline, CDR1 is GTSNPN, CDR2 SVGIG (reference sequence). CDR3 length: 15 amino acids. The CDR3 DNA reads TGTGCCTGGGGCCCACAGGGAGAAAGCAATCAGCCCCAGCATTTT. Translating it yields CAWGPQGESNQPQHF.

This clone was counted a few times. The rearrangement uses TRBV15 and TRBJ2-1, with D possibly being TRBD2 (5 bases). This CDR3 spans 15 amino acids. CDR1 and CDR2 from the germline V gene are LNHNV and YYDKDF (reference sequence). Trimming cost V 4 bases and J 3 bases, with 13 bases left between them. The CDR3 protein is CATSTQRLLYNEQFF. In nucleotides, the CDR3 is TGTGCCACCAGCACCCAGCGGCTCCTCTACAATGAGCAGTTCTTC.

This clone was counted between two and nine times. The CDR3 sequence: CASSLRLASNEQFF. The CDR3, as DNA: TGTGCCAGCAGCTTACGACTAGCGAGCAATGAGCAGTTCTTC. The chain combines TRBV5-6 with TRBJ2-1; TRBD2 aligns across 8 bases. The CDR3 runs 14 residues. CDR1 is SGHDT and CDR2 is YYEEEE in the germline V gene. Germline trimming cut 2 bases from V and 6 bases from J; bases unmatched to any gene: 4.

Here the CDR3 reads CASSQDKQGYGYTF. Here the CDR3 DNA reads TGCGCCAGCAGCCAAGATAAACAGGGCTATGGCTACACCTTC. The chain couples TRBV4-3 to TRBJ1-2; TRBD1 is a possible D gene (6 bases). The germline gives CDR1 LGHNA, CDR2 YSLEER. Trimming pared 0 bases from V and 4 bases from J, leaving 9 bases between. This CDR3 is 14 amino acids long.

The chain recombines TRBV28 with TRBJ1-2, with TRBD1 as a possible D gene (5 bases). V was shortened by 3 bases and J by 2 bases, with 7 bases between the two germline ends. The CDR3 loop spans 13 amino acids. The germline gives CDR1 MDHEN, CDR2 SYDVKM. CDR3 sequence reads: CASSLSGNYGYTF. The DNA of the CDR3 is TGTGCCAGCAGTTTGTCAGGGAACTATGGCTACACCTTC.

This clone showed up just once. This chain uses TRBV6-6 with TRBJ1-2, with 7 bases that match TRBD1. The ends lost 4 bases at V and 3 bases at J; junction bases unmatched: 5. In germline, CDR1 is MNHNY, CDR2 SVGAGI (reference sequence). This CDR3 contains 14 residues. CDR3 region: CASSWNRGDYGYTF. DNA for the CDR3: TGTGCCAGCAGTTGGAACAGGGGCGACTATGGCTACACCTTC.

The CDR3 bases are TGTGCCAGCAGTTTATCCCCCCTCGGGAACTATGGCTACACCTTC. Translation: CASSLSPLGNYGYTF. This rearrangement joins TRBV27 to TRBJ1-2; D is ambiguous. Trimming removed 0 bases at V and 2 bases at J, with 10 bases between. CDR1 and CDR2 (germline): MNHEY, SMNVEV (reference sequence). CDR3 size: 15 residues.

The chain joins TRBV7-6 to TRBJ2-1, with D uncertain. The CDR3 runs to 15 residues. Germline V gives CDR1 SGHVS, CDR2 FNYEAQ. The V end was cut by 4 bases, the J end by 3 bases, with 13 bases between. For the CDR3, the DNA is TGTGCCAGCAGCTACCAACCCCGCAGCTACAATGAGCAGTTCTTC. Amino acid sequence: CASSYQPRSYNEQFF.

This rearrangement joins TRBV6-4 to TRBJ1-1; D not certain. V dropped 2 bases and J dropped 6 bases, with 13 bases sitting between them. The germline gives CDR1 MRHNA, CDR2 SNTAGT. The CDR3 consists of 14 residues. The CDR3 nucleotides read TGTGCCAGCAGTGACGTGGCAGGTAGCGCTGAAGCTTTCTTT. Translation: CASSDVAGSAEAFF.

This chain links TRBV14 with TRBJ1-2; 8 bases map to TRBD1. V lost 2 bases, J lost 7 bases, and 3 bases stayed unmatched. Germline V lookup: CDR1 SGHDN, CDR2 FVKESK. This CDR3 is built from 13 residues. CDR3 in amino acids: CASSQRTGSGYTF. CDR3 nucleotide sequence: TGTGCCAGCAGCCAACGGACAGGGAGTGGCTACACCTTC.

The chain joins TRBV5-1 to TRBJ2-5; D remains ambiguous. V lost 0 bases, J lost 1 base, and 7 bases lay in between. This CDR3 contains 14 residues. The V gene's germline CDR1 is SGHRS and CDR2 YFSETQ. DNA of the CDR3: TGCGCCAGCAGCTTGGATTCCGGCCAAGAGACCCAGTACTTC. Its protein product is CASSLDSGQETQYF.